This T cell receptor (delta chain) was sequenced for a study of γδ T cells in repeated Plasmodium falciparum infection. For the study at large: Malian children with intense seasonal malaria exposure were compared with matched Australian children. Over about 610 days, donors received four mosquito-bite P. falciparum NF54 infections. Study outcomes and limitations: Donors in Mali lived in a small rural village, largely one ethnic group. Waves of new clonotype selection appeared after repeated controlled infections in Vdelta2-negative, largely Vdelta1+, gammadelta T cells.

The CDR3 sequence is 19 residues long. Germline V gene lookup returns CDR1 TSWWSYY and CDR2 QGS. Trimming cost V 2 bases and J 1 base; bases outside gene matches: 10. Gammadelta T cells were flow-sorted from PBMC into Vgamma9/Vdelta2+ and Vdelta2-negative populations for bulk analysis. Ten or more counts support this clone. Its antigen is unidentified. TCRdb called clones anew from the multiplex PCR reads with CATT. This table holds around 52,000 delta-chain clones, approximately 1.7% found once. The sequence was collected from a pool of human donors (malaria-infected and uninfected, not separated). J is TRDJ1 and V is TRDV1, with TRDD3 matching over 13 bases. The sequenced sample consisted of gamma-delta T cells from blood. Here the CDR3 reads CALGELSQLGDTGTDKLIF. CDR3 DNA sequence: TGTGCTCTTGGGGAATTGTCCCAACTGGGGGATACGGGCACCGATAAACTCATCTTT.